What follows is one T cell receptor beta chain and its context. RNA transcripts yielded amplified TCR beta CDR3 regions. Carried out on the TCR CDR3, a first-round RT-PCR used the HTBI primer set. TCRdb fed the multiplex PCR reads into MiXCR, producing one record per CDR3 protein. The sample shows some 510,000 distinct CDR3 sequences, around 21% of them seen only once. The data are from a study of T cells in Graves' hyperthyroidism and ophthalmopathy. This CDR3 is 14 amino acids long. The V gene lost 2 bases and the J gene lost 0 bases, with 11 bases spanning the gap. From germline, CDR1 is GTSNPN and CDR2 SVGIG (reference sequence).

The receptor's source is a man between 18 and 29 years old with Graves' hyperthyroidism. The sequencing sample was made of blood. The chain joins TRBV30 to TRBJ2-7; tentatively, D is TRBD2 (5 bases). CDR3 DNA sequence: TGTGCCTGGAGTCGGGGAGAGATCTCCTACGAGCAGTACTTC. It translates to CAWSRGEISYEQYF.